The source of this T cell receptor (beta chain) is a study of T-cell memory formation after mild COVID-19. Study-wide results and limits: The authors did not confirm SARS-CoV-2 specificity of second-wave clones peaking day 37. Later expanders leaned toward CD4+, whereas clones contracting from day 15 to 85 were balanced CD4/CD8. Prior to infection, memory already included some responding clones, suggesting cross-reactive memory joined.

In the case of this clonotype: Its antigen is not known.

Researchers used 5'RACE with constant-segment primers to make TCR alpha and TCR beta cDNA libraries that carry sample barcodes and UMIs. TCRdb re-called the 5' RACE reads with MiXCR, one entry per CDR3 protein. The repertoire consists of a few hundred thousand distinct CDR3 sequences, with around 27% occurring once and the leading ten covering 10% to 12%. This CDR3 contains 13 residues. V shed 3 bases and J shed 4 bases, with 10 bases lying between them. The germline gives CDR1 SQVTM, CDR2 ANQGSEA. This clonotype was sampled from an adult woman who had mild COVID-19 (a few samples of this study predate the infection). Cell type and time point are not known. The rearrangement uses TRBV29-1 and TRBJ2-4; D is possibly TRBD1 (5 bases). The sample consisted of PBMCs or a T cell subset sorted from them (not recorded which). CDR3 loop: CSVESQAKNIQYF. The CDR3, as DNA: TGCAGCGTTGAGTCACAGGCGAAAAACATTCAGTACTTC.